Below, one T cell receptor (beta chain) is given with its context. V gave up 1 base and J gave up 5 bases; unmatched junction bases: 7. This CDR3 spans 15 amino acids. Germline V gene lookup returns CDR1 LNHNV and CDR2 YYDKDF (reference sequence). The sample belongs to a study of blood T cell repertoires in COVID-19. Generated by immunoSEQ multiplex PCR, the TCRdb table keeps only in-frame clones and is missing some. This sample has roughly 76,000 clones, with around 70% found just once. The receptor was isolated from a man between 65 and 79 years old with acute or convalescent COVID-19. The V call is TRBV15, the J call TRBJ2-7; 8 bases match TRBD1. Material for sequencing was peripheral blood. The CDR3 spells CATSRVTGVADEQYF. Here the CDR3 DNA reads TGTGCCACCAGCAGAGTGACAGGGGTGGCGGACGAGCAGTACTTC.